This record covers a single T cell receptor beta chain. Per the germline V gene, CDR1 is SGHNT and CDR2 is YYREEE (reference sequence). This CDR3 contains 15 residues. V lost 3 bases and J lost 3, with 16 bases in between. Roughly 2 micrograms of genomic DNA, which was extracted from cryopreserved PBMCs, served as the material used for the TCR beta libraries. The data were obtained in a study of cytotoxic CD8 clonotypes in ibrutinib-treated CLL. Whole-study context: In all, more than ten patients were relapsed/refractory, about 15 were treatment-naive and 17 were IGHV unmutated.

Sequencing used immunoSEQ multiplex PCR; TCRdb keeps in-frame clones, though not all of them. This sample has 110,000 to 150,000 clones, with about 75% found just once. The sequencing used PBMCs, collected after 24 months of ibrutinib treatment. The sequence was obtained from a human donor with chronic lymphocytic leukemia. V is TRBV5-4 and J is TRBJ2-7, with a weak D call TRBD1 (6 bases). As DNA, the CDR3 is TGTGCCAGCAGCTACACAATAACAGGGAACTACGAGCAGTACTTC. Its protein product is CASSYTITGNYEQYF. The full variable domain, in which reference TRBV5-4 and TRBJ2-7 provide the parts outside the CDR3, is ETGVTQSPTHLIKTRGQQVTLRCSSQSGHNTVSWYQQALGQGPQFIFQYYREEENGRGNFPPRFSGLQFPNYSSELNVNALELDDSALYLCASSYTITGNYEQYFGPGTRLTVT.